Listed below are T cell receptor beta chains from one sample, sequenced in a study of Graves' ophthalmopathy and Graves' hyperthyroidism. Each CDR3 protein gets one entry after TCRdb re-called the multiplex PCR reads with MiXCR. The repertoire consists of approximately 500,000 distinct CDR3 sequences, with approximately 15% occurring once and the leading ten covering 8% to 10%. Sequencing was done on a sample of blood. The origin of the receptors is a woman aged 25 to 39 with Graves' ophthalmopathy. CDR3s leave out the opening cysteine and the closing phenylalanine or tryptophan. Each record gives: CDR3 protein, V gene.

SARDLRGREHQPQH	TRBV20-1
ASSQRGETQY	TRBV12-3/TRBV12-4
ASSYLPTAYEQY	TRBV6-5
ASSYERGQPQH	TRBV6-5
ASSARQYFDTGELF	TRBV9
ASSLRDSYNSPLH	TRBV9
ASSYPTVDGVGEQY	TRBV6-5
ASSYGRNTEAF	TRBV6-5
ASSAGQGAKNIQY	TRBV25-1
AWSMARVTDTQY	TRBV30
ATSDRTGIQETQY	TRBV24-1
ASSYRENHYSNQPQH	TRBV12-3/TRBV12-4
ASSLRGHQYGYT	TRBV28
ASSLGRWA	TRBV7-2
ASSKIKGQGDFST	TRBV6-1
SARDGDRTDTIY	TRBV20-1